This entry describes one T cell receptor beta chain. Its binding antigen is unknown. HCMV-specific IgG was detected in serum with a commercial ELISA kit to determine HCMV serostatus. Peripheral blood mononuclear cells were isolated from blood by Ficoll density gradient centrifugation. This entry belongs to a study of T cells expressing NK-cell markers (dated by TCRdb to about 2020). General notes on the study: Three sorted T-cell subsets (CD3+CD56+NKG2C+, CD3+CD56+NKG2C- and CD3+CD56-NKG2C+) from several donors had their TCR beta-chain repertoires profiled. Among the eight sequenced donors, only one was HCMV-seronegative, while the other seven were HCMV-seropositive. Randomly selected healthy volunteers, three men and five women, were used as the eight sequenced donors. Illumina HiSeq 2000/2500, MiSeq or NextSeq was used to sequence libraries as 2 x 150 bp reads. Study-wide findings and limitations: In over five donors, the dominant CD3+CD56+NKG2C+ clonotypes were found to rank among the top 10 CD8+ clonotypes and to make up about 1.0-7.5% of CD8+ T cells. Those dominant clonotypes were again the most abundant among CD3+CD56-NKG2C+ cells in several donors, at about 28.3-65%. Whether the expanded NKG2C-expressing T cell clones were specific for HCMV antigens remained unclear.

The CDR3 goes from the cysteine to the phenylalanine over 16 residues. The coding DNA is unavailable. The germline V gene encodes CDR1 SSHAT and CDR2 FNYEAQ (reference sequence). These reads were obtained on an Illumina HiSeq 2000. 5'RACE template switching, by which a universal primer site and unique molecular identifiers were added, was used to make TCR beta cDNA libraries. cDNA synthesis was primed from the TCR beta constant segment, followed by two successive PCR amplification steps. The original pipeline was this. MIGEC handled demultiplexing of the reads and grouping by UMI, while MiTCR was used to assemble and quantify clonotypes. Only TCR cDNA sequences supported by at least two reads were kept to exclude erroneous sequences. Downstream repertoire analysis used the tcR package, and clonotypes were matched across fractions by CDR3 nucleotide sequence plus V segment. Antigen specificity was annotated against VDJdb with VDJmatch, allowing one amino acid substitution in CDR3. Once TCRdb had reprocessed the reads, it stored one entry per CDR3 protein sequence and supplied no DNA. The V and J calls follow TCRdb's processing rather than the paper's. For this sample, the table gives about 460,000 distinct CDR3 sequences. Of the sample, 1.4% to 1.5% is held by the ten largest clones.

The rearranged segments are TRBV7-7 and TRBJ2-1; TCRdb's D gene call, TRBD2, goes unchecked for lack of DNA. The sequence was obtained from a woman aged 50 to 60 in good health. Donor details come from another sample of the same person, matched by shared clones. Material: blood T cells: a sorted CD56 or NKG2C T cell subset, CD4+ or CD8+ T cells, or bulk PBMC T cells (not recorded which). The CDR3 loop reads CASSLGTSGRADEQFF.